This record covers a single T cell receptor (beta chain). Its antigen is still unknown. The sample comes from a study of blood T cells in healthy people across ages. V dropped 8 bases and J dropped 1 base, with 12 bases sitting between them. CDR1 and CDR2 (germline): SQVTM, ANQGSEA. The CDR3 runs to 12 residues. The use of a sample-barcoded 5' primer and a J-beta primer mix characterized a second PCR of roughly 6 to 12 cycles. Carrying 12 random nucleotides, a template-switch adaptor labeled each individual cDNA molecule. One entry per CDR3 protein results from TCRdb running MiXCR on the 5' RACE reads. The sample gives about 380,000 distinct CDR3 sequences, approximately 51% of which show up once; 45% to 60% is in the top ten. Study conclusions and caveats: Conclusively comparing naive with antigen-experienced cells was impossible with unsorted PBMCs. Samples with more naive T cells showed higher observed beta diversity. Estimates of total diversity, which came from one million sequenced T cells, were considered to be underestimates.

The rearrangement uses TRBV29-1 and TRBJ2-7, with a weak D call TRBD1 (6 bases). This receptor was obtained from a man in his sixties in good health. Sequencing used blood. DNA of the CDR3: TGCAGCTTACGGGACACTTCCTACGAGCAGTACTTC. The encoded protein is CSLRDTSYEQYF.